This T cell receptor (beta chain) is from a study of control samples from healthy donors and cancer patients (dated by TCRdb to about 2020). As encoded in the germline V gene (reference sequence), CDR1 is LNHNV while CDR2 is YYDKDF. The CDR3 starts with the cysteine, ends with the phenylalanine, and has 16 residues. Only CDR3 DNA is held: 48 bases, read in frame from base 1. Clipping removes 0 bases from V and 6 bases from J, with 10 as the unmatched junction base count. Notes on this clone: Its target antigen remains unknown. The sample holds no much larger clone one base away, and base qualities are not on file.

To prepare the library, the immunoSEQ multiplex PCR assay was applied. Not all clones reach the TCRdb copy of this immuneACCESS table, which keeps in-frame sequences only. Checked studies attribute under half of the gap to unresolved V genes and leave the rest unexplained. Recorded for this sample are some 190,000 clones; approximately 90% of them occurred a single time. In total, the top ten clones hold less than 2% of the sample. The clonotype originates from a young man in good health. The chain uses TRBV15 and TRBJ1-2; the junction holds 7 bases that match TRBD1. The specimen was blood. The nucleotide sequence reads TGTGCCACCAGCAGAGATGGGGGGACAGATCCTAATGGCTACACCTTC. It is translated as CATSRDGGTDPNGYTF.